These T cell receptor beta chains were read from a single sample in a study of blood T cell repertoires in COVID-19. This table comes from immunoSEQ multiplex PCR, and its TCRdb copy is limited to in-frame clones, with some not included. The data show roughly 72,000 clones, with around 80% seen just once and about an eighth held by the top ten. The specimen was peripheral blood. These receptors were taken from an elderly woman with acute or convalescent COVID-19. Each CDR3 is given with its conserved first and last residue. A D gene is named only where the DNA matches it firmly. Clone size is stated in some rows and not others, as once, few, many or a class when expanded.

TRBV6-5	-	TRBJ1-2	-	CASSAGRRNGYTF	TGTGCCAGCAGCGCCGGGAGGAGAAATGGCTACACCTTC
TRBV13	-	TRBJ2-1	-	CASSFGGRPGYNEQFF	TGTGCCAGCAGCTTCGGCGGGCGGCCGGGTTACAATGAGCAGTTCTTC
TRBV10-3	TRBD1	TRBJ2-1	-	CAISDSTGSSYNEQFF	TGTGCCATCAGTGACTCGACAGGGAGCTCCTACAATGAGCAGTTCTTC
TRBV7-9	-	TRBJ2-7	-	CASSPGSYEQYF	TGTGCCAGCAGTCCGGGATCCTACGAGCAGTACTTC
TRBV10-2	-	TRBJ2-7	-	CASSELRTASYEQYF	TGCGCCAGCAGTGAGCTCCGGACAGCCTCCTACGAGCAGTACTTC
TRBV21-1	-	TRBJ1-1	once	CASSPPGRTYTEAFF	TGTGCCAGCAGCCCCCCCGGCAGGACTTACACTGAAGCTTTCTTT
TRBV7-2	TRBD1	TRBJ2-4	-	CASAPDRAGNIQYF	TGTGCCAGCGCACCGGACAGGGCGGGAAACATTCAGTACTTC
TRBV13	-	TRBJ2-1	-	CASSLYIISRTEQFF	TGTGCCAGCAGCCTTTACATTATTTCTAGAACTGAGCAGTTCTTC
TRBV5-4	-	TRBJ2-1	-	CASSLVAGFNNEQFF	TGTGCCAGCAGCTTGGTCGCAGGGTTTAACAATGAGCAGTTCTTC
TRBV19	TRBD2	TRBJ2-5	-	CASSFGLAGGETQYF	TGTGCCAGTAGTTTCGGACTAGCGGGAGGAGAGACCCAGTACTTC
TRBV12-5	-	TRBJ2-1	-	CASVADGSGFNNEQFF	TGTGCTAGTGTCGCTGATGGGAGTGGCTTTAACAATGAGCAGTTCTTC
TRBV29-1	TRBD1	TRBJ2-2	-	CSVRQGRDTGELFF	TGCAGCGTTAGACAGGGTCGAGACACCGGGGAGCTGTTTTTT
TRBV21-1	-	TRBJ2-5	-	CASSKASGLAGRETQYF	TGTGCCAGCAGCAAAGCCTCGGGACTAGCGGGGCGGGAGACCCAGTACTTC
TRBV6-5	-	TRBJ1-4	-	CASRIGGGPEKLFF	TGTGCCAGCAGGATAGGGGGGGGCCCGGAAAAACTGTTTTTT
TRBV7-2	-	TRBJ2-7	few	CASSLAGALYEQYF	TGTGCCAGCAGCTTAGCGGGGGCTCTTTACGAGCAGTACTTC
TRBV11-2	-	TRBJ2-7	-	CASSLDPQGKYEQYF	TGTGCCAGCAGCTTAGATCCACAGGGAAAATACGAGCAGTACTTC
TRBV13	-	TRBJ2-3	once	CASSLRTSTDTQYF	TGTGCCAGCAGCTTACGGACTAGCACAGATACGCAGTATTTT
TRBV10-3	-	TRBJ2-1	once	CATGIDEQFF	TGTGCCACAGGGATCGATGAGCAGTTCTTC
TRBV6-5	TRBD1	TRBJ2-1	once	CASRPDRASYNEQFF	TGTGCCAGCAGGCCTGACAGGGCCTCCTACAATGAGCAGTTCTTC
TRBV7-8	TRBD2	TRBJ2-7	-	CASSFGTSGIKTYEQYF	TGTGCCAGCAGCTTCGGGACTAGCGGTATCAAAACCTACGAGCAGTACTTC
TRBV28	TRBD1	TRBJ1-1	-	CASSTLRGQVSEAFF	TGTGCCAGCAGTACCCTAAGGGGGCAGGTTAGTGAAGCTTTCTTT
TRBV4-2	TRBD2	TRBJ2-5	-	CASSQDRGRVHETQYF	TGTGCCAGCAGCCAAGATCGCGGGAGAGTACACGAGACCCAGTACTTC
TRBV6-5	-	TRBJ1-1	-	CASSPRDSNTEAFF	TGTGCCAGCAGTCCCCGGGACTCGAACACTGAAGCTTTCTTT
TRBV12-3/TRBV12-4	-	TRBJ1-2	-	CASSLGGLGYTF	TGTGCCAGCAGTTTAGGAGGGCTTGGCTACACCTTC
TRBV29-1	-	TRBJ1-5	-	CSVGWAENQPQHF	TGCAGCGTTGGGTGGGCAGAGAATCAGCCCCAGCATTTT
TRBV18	-	TRBJ2-3	-	CASSPGTPRSTDTQYF	TGTGCCAGCTCACCCGGGACTCCCAGGAGCACAGATACGCAGTATTTT
TRBV28	TRBD2	TRBJ2-3	-	CASSSLAGGIGTQYF	TGTGCCAGCAGTTCCTTAGCGGGAGGGATAGGTACGCAGTATTTT
TRBV28	TRBD1	TRBJ1-5	-	CASSLSTADRENNQPQHF	TGTGCCAGCAGTTTATCGACAGCAGACAGGGAAAATAATCAGCCCCAGCATTTT
TRBV7-9	TRBD1	TRBJ2-5	few	CASRSNRGGGETQYF	TGTGCCAGCAGGTCGAACAGGGGCGGAGGAGAGACCCAGTACTTC
TRBV9	TRBD2	TRBJ2-1	-	CASSVGTSAPYNEQFF	TGTGCCAGCAGCGTAGGGACTAGCGCCCCTTACAATGAGCAGTTCTTC
TRBV28	-	TRBJ1-5	once	CASSLGGQNNQPQHF	TGTGCCAGCAGTTTAGGCGGACAGAACAATCAGCCCCAGCATTTT
TRBV27	-	TRBJ2-2	medium-sized	CATSGGRRTGELFF	TGTGCCACCTCCGGGGGGCGGAGGACCGGGGAGCTGTTTTTT
TRBV19	TRBD1	TRBJ2-2	-	CASRTGGTGFTGELFF	TGTGCCAGTCGGACAGGGGGAACTGGATTCACCGGGGAGCTGTTTTTT
TRBV6-2/TRBV6-3	-	TRBJ2-6	-	CASSKLYPSGANVLTF	TGTGCCAGCAGTAAGCTCTACCCCTCTGGGGCCAACGTCCTGACTTTC
TRBV19	-	TRBJ1-1	-	CASSIIWPNTEAFF	TGTGCCAGTAGTATTATTTGGCCTAACACTGAAGCTTTCTTT
TRBV3-1/TRBV3-2	-	TRBJ1-5	once	CASSQGHQPQHF	TGTGCCAGCAGCCAAGGACACCAGCCCCAGCATTTT
TRBV19	-	TRBJ1-5	-	CASSRRDQPQHF	TGTGCCAGTAGCAGGCGGGATCAGCCCCAGCATTTT